This passage covers 27 T cell receptor beta chains from one sample sequenced in a study of response to subunit inactivated influenza vaccine. One entry per CDR3 protein, called by TCRdb with MiXCR from the RT-PCR reads. The sample has around 300,000 distinct CDR3 sequences; approximately 20% are singletons. The sample here was PBMCs from blood, taken less than 22 months after vaccination. The receptors come from a man in his fifties or sixties who received an inactivated influenza vaccine.

The chain links TRBV5-6 to TRBJ2-3; 12 bases are a match to TRBD2. The CDR3 has 17 amino acids. Unmatched junction bases numbered 10, after V lost 3 bases and J lost 5 bases. Looked up from germline, CDR1 is SGHDT and CDR2 is YYEEEE. This CDR3 reads CASSSVTSGGSGDTQYF. For the CDR3, the DNA is TGTGCCAGCAGCTCGGTCACTAGCGGGGGGTCCGGAGATACGCAGTATTTT.

The rearrangement joins TRBV15 to TRBJ2-3; 10 nucleotides agree with TRBD2. V was pared by 0 bases and J by 5 bases, with 5 bases of the junction left unmatched. CDR3 length: 16 residues. Germline V gene lookup returns CDR1 LNHNV and CDR2 YYDKDF (reference sequence). The CDR3 sequence is CATSRDPASGGDTQYF. CDR3 DNA: TGTGCCACCAGCAGAGATCCGGCTAGCGGGGGAGATACGCAGTATTTT.

This rearrangement joins TRBV7-9 to TRBJ2-3; 9 bases match TRBD1. From germline, CDR1 is SEHNR and CDR2 FQNEAQ (reference sequence). This CDR3 comprises 15 residues. The J segment lost 4 bases and the V segment lost 5 bases, leaving 7 bases of the junction unmatched. CDR3 nucleotide sequence: TGTGCCAGCAGCACCCGACAGGGGGGCGCAGATACGCAGTATTTT. Translation: CASSTRQGGADTQYF. Drawing the rest from reference TRBV7-9 and TRBJ2-3, the complete variable domain is DTGVSQNPRHKITKRGQNVTFRCDPISEHNRLYWYRQTLGQGPEFLTYFQNEAQLEKSRLLSDRFSAERPKGSFSTLEIQRTEQGDSAMYLCASSTRQGGADTQYFGPGTRLTVL.

This clonotype was detected a few times. This rearrangement joins TRBV18 to TRBJ1-3, with 8 positions matching TRBD1. Germline V gene sequence: CDR1 KGHSH, CDR2 LQKENI. This CDR3 has 14 amino acids. V lost 3 bases, J lost 5 bases, and 3 bases stayed unmatched. The CDR3 DNA sequence: TGTGCCAGCTCACCGGGACAGGCGCGAAACACCATATATTTT. This translates into CASSPGQARNTIYF.

This clonotype has a count of ten or more. The CDR3 sequence is CSAPPSYNEQFF. For the CDR3, the DNA is TGCAGTGCCCCCCCTTCCTACAATGAGCAGTTCTTC. The V gene is TRBV20-1, the J gene TRBJ2-1; D not resolved. The V end lost 6 bases, the J end lost 1 base, and 7 bases lay between the germline ends. The germline V gene encodes CDR1 DFQATT and CDR2 SNEGSKA (reference sequence). The CDR3 spans 12 residues.

The chain employs TRBV19 and TRBJ1-1; 8 bases match TRBD1. The germline V gene encodes CDR1 LNHDA and CDR2 SQIVND (reference sequence). The CDR3 length is 13 residues. J lost 5 bases, V lost 9 bases, and 8 bases had no gene match. The CDR3 coding sequence is TGTGCCAGCTCAGGACAGGGTAGGACTGAAGCTTTCTTT. Amino acids: CASSGQGRTEAFF.

The chain is built from TRBV9 and TRBJ2-1; 8 bases fit TRBD1. This CDR3 is 14 amino acids long. Germline CDR1 reads SGDLS; CDR2 reads YYNGEE. V lost 5 bases and J lost 7; bases outside the gene matches: 8. The CDR3 spells CASSAGGASNEQFF. Here the CDR3 DNA reads TGTGCCAGCAGTGCAGGGGGCGCGAGTAATGAGCAGTTCTTC.

This clonotype appeared many times. The J gene is TRBJ1-5, the V gene TRBV6-2 or TRBV6-3; no clear D. The length of the CDR3 is 13 residues. From germline, CDR1 is MNHEY and CDR2 SVGEGT. V was trimmed by 3 bases and J by 7 bases, leaving 10 bases between them. The CDR3 reads CASSYTGRQPQHF. The CDR3 DNA follows: TGTGCCAGCAGTTATACCGGAAGGCAGCCCCAGCATTTT.

The chain links TRBV7-2 to TRBJ1-6, with TRBD1 identical over 10 bases. This CDR3 has 16 residues. V lost 0 bases to trimming and J lost 9 bases; unmatched junction nucleotides: 5. Germline-derived CDR1 and CDR2 are SGHTA and FQGNSA. CDR3 DNA: TGTGCCAGCAGCTTAGCCTCCGGGACAGGGGCTTCACCCCTCCACTTT. Amino acid sequence: CASSLASGTGASPLHF.

The chain's CDR3 is CSARDRTSGGLYNEQFF. The CDR3 region has the DNA TGCAGTGCTAGAGACCGGACTAGCGGGGGGCTCTACAATGAGCAGTTCTTC. The chain carries TRBV20-1 and TRBJ2-1; 14 nucleotides align to TRBD2. Looked up from germline, CDR1 is DFQATT and CDR2 is SNEGSKA (reference sequence). After removal of 0 bases from V and 3 bases from J, the junction contained 4 bases not matched to a gene. The CDR3 spans 17 residues.

The chain's CDR3 is CASSSQVHRVEQFF. DNA of the CDR3: TGTGCCAGCAGCTCCCAGGTTCACAGGGTGGAGCAGTTCTTC. The chain joins TRBV7-2 to TRBJ2-1, with D perhaps matching TRBD1 (6 bases). The CDR3 is 14 residues long. Trimming shortened V by 4 bases and J by 10 bases, and 17 bases separated the two germline ends. The germline V gene has CDR1 SGHTA and CDR2 FQGNSA.

This clonotype has just a few counts. This chain uses TRBV20-1 with TRBJ1-4; TRBD1 is a possible D gene (5 bases). CDR3 size: 14 residues. Germline V CDR1 and CDR2: DFQATT, SNEGSKA (reference sequence). Trimming removed 6 bases at V and 6 bases at J, with 17 bases between. The DNA of the CDR3 is TGCAGTGCGGAATCGACAGCGGGAGATGAAAAACTGTTTTTT. The encoded protein is CSAESTAGDEKLFF.

The chain is built from TRBV15 and TRBJ1-1; tentatively, D is TRBD1 (5 bases). With 8 bases removed from V and 7 bases from J, the gap between germline ends came to 14 bases. CDR3 size: 12 residues. The germline V gene encodes CDR1 LNHNV and CDR2 YYDKDF (reference sequence). CDR3 bases: TGTGCCACCGGGCAGGGACCGGGTGAAGCTTTCTTT. It is translated as CATGQGPGEAFF.

The table lists this clonotype with many counts. V and J are TRBV5-1 and TRBJ1-5, with 7 bases matching TRBD1. The CDR3 contains 14 residues. The germline CDR1 and CDR2 sequences are SGHRS and YFSETQ. Germline trimming cut 5 bases from V and 2 bases from J; bases unmatched to any gene: 4. The CDR3 reads CASRATGGNQPQHF. CDR3 coding DNA: TGCGCCAGCAGAGCCACAGGGGGCAATCAGCCCCAGCATTTT. Using reference TRBV5-1 and TRBJ1-5 for the parts outside the CDR3, the full variable domain is KAGVTQTPRYLIKTRGQQVTLSCSPISGHRSVSWYQQTPGQGLQFLFEYFSETQRNKGNFPGRFSGRQFSNSRSEMNVSTLELGDSALYLCASRATGGNQPQHFGDGTRLSIL.

V usage is TRBV6-2 or TRBV6-3 and J usage is TRBJ1-1; no reliable D call. The CDR3 is 13 residues long. V was trimmed by 6 bases and J by 0 bases, leaving 8 bases between them. Germline lookup yields CDR1 MNHEY and CDR2 SVGEGT. The CDR3 is CASSDGMNTEAFF. The DNA for the CDR3 is TGTGCCAGCAGCGATGGTATGAACACTGAAGCTTTCTTT.

The V and J genes are TRBV3-1 and TRBJ1-6; unclear D gene. CDR1 is LGHDT and CDR2 is YNNKEL in the germline V gene (reference sequence). The germline V and J ends were trimmed by 1 base and 5 bases, with 3 bases remaining between them. CDR3 size: 13 residues. In DNA form, the CDR3 reads TGTGCCAGCAGCCAAGGGGATAATTCACCCCTCCACTTT. This sequence encodes CASSQGDNSPLHF.

This clonotype was detected many times. The chain has TRBV10-3 and TRBJ1-1, with D possibly being TRBD1 (5 bases). Germline values: CDR1 ENHRY, CDR2 SYGVKD. V was shortened by 7 bases and J by 5 bases, with 17 bases between the two germline ends. CDR3 size: 14 residues. CDR3: CAITGTPGGTEAFF. CDR3 nucleotide sequence: TGTGCCATCACCGGGACCCCCGGGGGTACTGAAGCTTTCTTT.

This clonotype was picked up a small number of times. This chain joins TRBV25-1 and TRBJ1-5; the D gene is possibly TRBD1 (6 bases). Per germline, CDR1 MGHDK and CDR2 SYGVNS. Trimming stripped 7 bases from V and 8 bases from J, with 12 bases between. The CDR3 is 12 residues long. The CDR3 nucleotides read TGTGCCAGCAATACAGGGAGAAAGCCCCAGCATTTT. Residues: CASNTGRKPQHF.

This clonotype was detected a few times. The chain joins TRBV5-1 to TRBJ2-3, with D perhaps matching TRBD1 (5 bases). The length of the CDR3 is 14 residues. Germline CDR1 SGHRS, CDR2 YFSETQ. V lost 0 bases and J 5 bases, leaving 10 bases between the germline ends. CDR3: CASSLESRGDTQYF. The CDR3 nucleotides read TGCGCCAGCAGCTTGGAGTCTAGGGGAGATACGCAGTATTTT.

This clonotype has only a few counts. V gene TRBV6-1 combines with J gene TRBJ2-7, with TRBD1 matching over 8 bases. The J segment lost 5 bases and the V segment lost 6 bases, leaving 27 bases of the junction unmatched. Germline-derived CDR1 and CDR2 are MNHNS and SASEGT. CDR3 length equals 20 residues. This CDR3 is CASRDRQGRYVVAGNDEQYF. The CDR3 region has the DNA TGTGCCAGCAGAGATAGACAGGGGCGGTACGTGGTCGCGGGAAATGACGAGCAGTACTTC.

DNA for the CDR3: TGCGCCAGCAGCCCAGGGGGGGACACCATATATTTT. Translating gives CASSPGGDTIYF. The chain recombines TRBV5-1 with TRBJ1-3; 7 positions agree with TRBD1. Germline V gene sequence: CDR1 SGHRS, CDR2 YFSETQ. The CDR3 has 12 residues. The V gene end was trimmed by 4 bases and the J gene end by 8 bases; junction bases not matched to a gene: 3. The full variable domain, in which reference TRBV5-1 and TRBJ1-3 provide the parts outside the CDR3, is KAGVTQTPRYLIKTRGQQVTLSCSPISGHRSVSWYQQTPGQGLQFLFEYFSETQRNKGNFPGRFSGRQFSNSRSEMNVSTLELGDSALYLCASSPGGDTIYFGEGSWLTVV.

This rearrangement joins TRBV5-1 to TRBJ1-4; possible D gene TRBD1, 6 bases. With 0 bases removed from V and 5 bases from J, the gap between germline ends came to 11 bases. The CDR3 totals 15 residues. Germline loops: CDR1 SGHRS, CDR2 YFSETQ. CDR3 amino acids: CASSLGTVSNEKLFF. Written as DNA, the CDR3 is TGCGCCAGCAGCTTGGGGACAGTATCAAATGAAAAACTGTTTTTT.

This clonotype showed up many times. V usage is TRBV5-5 and J usage is TRBJ1-1; D uncertain. With 0 bases removed from V and 1 base from J, the gap between germline ends came to 4 bases. Germline CDR1 and CDR2: SGHKS and YYEKEE (reference sequence). The CDR3 loop spans 13 amino acids. The CDR3 region has the DNA TGTGCCAGCAGCTTGGTCACGAACACTGAAGCTTTCTTT. Residues: CASSLVTNTEAFF.

This clonotype was seen a few times. This chain joins TRBV3-1 and TRBJ2-2; D ambiguous. CDR3 length: 14 amino acids. Germline loops: CDR1 LGHDT, CDR2 YNNKEL (reference sequence). Between the trimmed V and J ends, which lost 0 bases and 6 bases, there was a span of 8 bases. The CDR3 region has the DNA TGTGCCAGCAGCCAAGACAGACTCCCCGGGGAGCTGTTTTTT. Its protein product is CASSQDRLPGELFF. Looking up the rest from reference TRBV3-1 and TRBJ2-2 gives the full variable domain: DTAVSQTPKYLVTQMGNDKSIKCEQNLGHDTMYWYKQDSKKFLKIMFSYNNKELIINETVPNRFSPKSPDKAHLNLHINSLELGDSAVYFCASSQDRLPGELFFGEGSRLTVL.

There are many counts of this clonotype. DNA for the CDR3: TGTGCCAGCAGTTACGGAGGGGGCGAAGGTCAGCCCCAGCATTTT. Translating it yields CASSYGGGEGQPQHF. The chain has TRBV6-5 and TRBJ1-5; 7 nucleotides agree with TRBD1. The CDR3 length is 15 residues. The germline V gene has CDR1 MNHEY and CDR2 SVGAGI. The J segment lost 6 bases and the V segment lost 2 bases, leaving 7 bases of the junction unmatched.

This clonotype came up a few times. The chain uses TRBV12-3 or TRBV12-4 and TRBJ2-7; D is possibly TRBD1 (5 bases). The CDR3 has 14 amino acids. The V end lost 5 bases, the J end lost 3 bases, and 14 bases lay between the germline ends. CDR3 in amino acids: CASSQQDWLYEQYF. In DNA, the CDR3 is TGTGCCAGCAGTCAACAGGATTGGCTCTACGAGCAGTACTTC.

The CDR3 DNA reads as TGTGCCAGCAGCGACGAGGGTGGGGGCTACAATGAGCAGTTCTTC. Amino acid sequence: CASSDEGGGYNEQFF. The chain carries TRBV9 and TRBJ2-1; D may correspond to TRBD1 or TRBD2 (5 bases each). Germline V gene sequence: CDR1 SGDLS, CDR2 YYNGEE. V was clipped by 3 bases and J by 3 bases, with 13 bases between them. There are 15 residues in the CDR3.